The 3 T cell receptor beta chains below all came from one sample that was sequenced in a study of neurological immune-mediated disorders. One entry per CDR3 protein, called by TCRdb with MiXCR from the 5' RACE reads. The sample carries 45,000 to 50,000 distinct CDR3 sequences, around 3.3% recorded once. Sequenced sample: PBMCs. Receptor source: a woman in her forties or fifties with multiple sclerosis.

This clonotype appeared many times. This chain links TRBV12-3 or TRBV12-4 with TRBJ2-3, with no clear D. The CDR3 is 13 residues long. V was trimmed by 7 bases and J by 6 bases, leaving 14 bases between them. CDR3 residues: CASTVWGLDTQYF. As DNA, the CDR3 is TGTGCCAGCACGGTTTGGGGTTTGGATACGCAGTATTTT.

This clonotype is deemed medium-sized. The rearrangement joins TRBV5-1 to TRBJ2-1; D gene unclear. Germline V gives CDR1 SGHRS, CDR2 YFSETQ. V lost 4 bases, J lost 10 bases, and 12 bases lay in between. The CDR3 has 12 residues. Here the CDR3 reads CASSLVLEEQFF. In DNA form, the CDR3 reads TGCGCCAGCAGCCTCGTTCTGGAAGAGCAGTTCTTC. Based on the CDR3 plus reference TRBV5-1 and TRBJ2-1, the full variable domain is KAGVTQTPRYLIKTRGQQVTLSCSPISGHRSVSWYQQTPGQGLQFLFEYFSETQRNKGNFPGRFSGRQFSNSRSEMNVSTLELGDSALYLCASSLVLEEQFFGPGTRLTVL.

This clonotype has at least ten counts. The rearrangement links TRBV12-3 or TRBV12-4 to TRBJ1-4; 7 nucleotides line up with TRBD1. Losses at the gene ends were 4 bases for V and 6 bases for J; bases not matched to a gene: 2. This CDR3 contains 13 residues. CDR3 sequence: CASSSDRDEKLFF. As DNA, the CDR3 is TGTGCCAGCAGTTCTGACAGGGATGAAAAACTGTTTTTT.